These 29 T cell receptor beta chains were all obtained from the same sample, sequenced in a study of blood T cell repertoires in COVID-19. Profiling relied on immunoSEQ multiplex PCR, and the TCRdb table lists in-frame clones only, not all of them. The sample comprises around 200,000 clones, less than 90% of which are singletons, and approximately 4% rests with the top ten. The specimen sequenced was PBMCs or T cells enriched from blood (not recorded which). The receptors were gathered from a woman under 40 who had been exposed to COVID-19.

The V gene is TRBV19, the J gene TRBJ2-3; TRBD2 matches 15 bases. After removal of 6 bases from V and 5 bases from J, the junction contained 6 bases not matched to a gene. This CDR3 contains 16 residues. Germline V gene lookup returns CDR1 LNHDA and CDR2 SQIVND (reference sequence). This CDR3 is CASRYSGLAGGDTQYF. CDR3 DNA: TGTGCCAGTAGATACTCGGGACTAGCGGGGGGAGATACGCAGTATTTT.

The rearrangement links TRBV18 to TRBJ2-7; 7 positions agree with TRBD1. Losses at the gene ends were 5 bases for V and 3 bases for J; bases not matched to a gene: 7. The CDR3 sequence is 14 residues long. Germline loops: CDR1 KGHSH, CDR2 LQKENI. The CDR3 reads CASSIEQGIYEQYF. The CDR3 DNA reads TGTGCCAGCTCAATAGAACAGGGGATCTACGAGCAGTACTTC.

The CDR3 DNA follows: TGTGCCACCAGCAGGGACCGGGAGGGAAGGATTGGTGAAGCTTTCTTT. It translates to CATSRDREGRIGEAFF. V is TRBV15 and J is TRBJ1-1; D not certain. The germline V gene encodes CDR1 LNHNV and CDR2 YYDKDF (reference sequence). V was cut by 3 bases and J by 7 bases, with 21 bases left in between. This CDR3 region has 16 residues.

The CDR3 bases are TGTGCCAGCAGCCGGCAAGGGCTAGCCGCTAACAATGAGCAGTTCTTC. This sequence encodes CASSRQGLAANNEQFF. The chain employs TRBV3-1 (or the pseudogene TRBV3-2) and TRBJ2-1, with D possibly matching TRBD2 (5 bases). With 4 bases removed from V and 5 bases from J, the gap between germline ends came to 18 bases. This CDR3 contains 16 residues. In germline, CDR1 is LGHDT, CDR2 YNNKEL (reference sequence).

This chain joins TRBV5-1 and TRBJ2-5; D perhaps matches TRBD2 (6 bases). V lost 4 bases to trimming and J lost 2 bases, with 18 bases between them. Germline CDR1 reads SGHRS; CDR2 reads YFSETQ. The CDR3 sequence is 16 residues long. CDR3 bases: TGCGCCAGCAGCCGGGACTGGAACCAACCTCAAGAGACCCAGTACTTC. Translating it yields CASSRDWNQPQETQYF.

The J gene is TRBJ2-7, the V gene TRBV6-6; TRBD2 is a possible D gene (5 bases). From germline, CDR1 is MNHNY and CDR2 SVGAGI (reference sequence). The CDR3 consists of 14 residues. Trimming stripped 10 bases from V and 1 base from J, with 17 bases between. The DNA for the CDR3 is TGTGCCACGGGGAAGACCGCAATGTCCTACGAGCAGTACTTC. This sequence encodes CATGKTAMSYEQYF.

The CDR3 reads CASSEVPGAANSRGTIYF. CDR3 nucleotide sequence: TGTGCCAGCAGCGAGGTCCCTGGGGCGGCAAATTCCCGAGGCACCATATATTTT. The chain is built from TRBV7-8 and TRBJ1-3; D may be TRBD1 (5 bases). Germline CDR1 SGHVS, CDR2 FQNEAQ. V was clipped by 5 bases and J by 9 bases, with 29 bases between them. The CDR3 is 18 amino acids.

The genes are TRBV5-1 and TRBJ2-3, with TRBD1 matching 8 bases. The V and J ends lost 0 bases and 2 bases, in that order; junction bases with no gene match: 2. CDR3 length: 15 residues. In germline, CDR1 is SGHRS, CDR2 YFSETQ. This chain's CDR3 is CASSLAQGATDTQYF. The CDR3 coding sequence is TGCGCCAGCAGCTTGGCTCAGGGGGCCACAGATACGCAGTATTTT.

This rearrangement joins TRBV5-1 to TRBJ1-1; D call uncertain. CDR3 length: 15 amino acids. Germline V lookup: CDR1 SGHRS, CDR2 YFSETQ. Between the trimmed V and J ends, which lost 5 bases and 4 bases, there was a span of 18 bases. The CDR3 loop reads CASRFALSWATEAFF. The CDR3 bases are TGCGCCAGCAGATTCGCGCTCAGTTGGGCCACTGAAGCTTTCTTT.

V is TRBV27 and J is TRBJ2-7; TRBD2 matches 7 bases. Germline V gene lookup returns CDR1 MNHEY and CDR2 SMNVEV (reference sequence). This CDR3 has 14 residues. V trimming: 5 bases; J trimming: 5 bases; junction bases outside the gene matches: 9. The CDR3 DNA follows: TGTGCCAGCAGTGTAAGCGGGGACGGGGACGAGCAGTACTTC. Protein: CASSVSGDGDEQYF.

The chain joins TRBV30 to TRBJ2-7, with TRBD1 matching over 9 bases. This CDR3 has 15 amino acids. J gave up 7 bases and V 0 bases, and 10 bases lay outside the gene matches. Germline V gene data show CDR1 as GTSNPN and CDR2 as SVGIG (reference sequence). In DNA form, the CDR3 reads TGTGCCTGGAGTGTATCCGGGACAGGGCAAGGGGAGCAGTACTTC. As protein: CAWSVSGTGQGEQYF.

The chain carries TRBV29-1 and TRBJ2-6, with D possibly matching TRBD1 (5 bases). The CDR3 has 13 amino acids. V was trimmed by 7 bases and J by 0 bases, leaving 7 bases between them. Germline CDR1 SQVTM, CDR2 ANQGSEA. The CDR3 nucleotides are TGCAGCGCCAGGGTCTCTGGGGCCAACGTCCTGACTTTC. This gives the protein CSARVSGANVLTF. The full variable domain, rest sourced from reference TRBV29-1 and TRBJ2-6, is SAVISQKPSRDICQRGTSLTIQCQVDSQVTMMFWYRQQPGQSLTLIATANQGSEATYESGFVIDKFPISRPNLTFSTLTVSNMSPEDSSIYLCSARVSGANVLTFGAGSRLTVL.

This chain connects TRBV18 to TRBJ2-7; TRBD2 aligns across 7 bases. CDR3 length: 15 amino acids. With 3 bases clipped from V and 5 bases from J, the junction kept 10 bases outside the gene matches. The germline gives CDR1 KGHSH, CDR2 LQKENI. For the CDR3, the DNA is TGTGCCAGCTCACCGCTCTCGGGGGGTAACAACGAGCAGTACTTC. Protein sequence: CASSPLSGGNNEQYF.

The CDR3 loop reads CASSFGGAKGVYEQYF. CDR3 coding DNA: TGTGCCAGCAGCTTTGGGGGGGCGAAAGGGGTCTACGAGCAGTACTTC. The chain is built from TRBV7-6 and TRBJ2-7, with a possible D match to TRBD2 (7 bases). Germline V lookup: CDR1 SGHVS, CDR2 FNYEAQ. V lost 3 bases and J 3 bases, leaving 18 bases between the germline ends. This CDR3 spans 16 amino acids.

The CDR3: CASSLGAGREPQHF. The CDR3 nucleotides are TGCGCCAGCAGCTTGGGGGCAGGGAGGGAGCCCCAGCATTTT. This chain joins TRBV5-1 and TRBJ1-5; possible D gene TRBD1, 5 bases. The V gene's germline CDR1 is SGHRS and CDR2 YFSETQ. CDR3 length: 14 residues. V was shortened by 0 bases and J by 8 bases, with 12 bases between the two germline ends.

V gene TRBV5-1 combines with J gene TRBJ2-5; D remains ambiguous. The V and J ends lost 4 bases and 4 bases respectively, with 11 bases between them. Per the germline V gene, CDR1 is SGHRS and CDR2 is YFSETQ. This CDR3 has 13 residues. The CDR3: CASSRADRETQYF. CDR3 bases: TGCGCCAGCAGCCGCGCCGATAGAGAGACCCAGTACTTC.

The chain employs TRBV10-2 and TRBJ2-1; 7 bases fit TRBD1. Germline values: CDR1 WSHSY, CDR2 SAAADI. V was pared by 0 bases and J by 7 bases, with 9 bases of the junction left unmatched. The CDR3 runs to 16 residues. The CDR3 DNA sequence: TGCGCCAGCAGTGAGTCGACCCTTCAGGGGGTAAATGAGCAGTTCTTC. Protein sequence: CASSESTLQGVNEQFF.

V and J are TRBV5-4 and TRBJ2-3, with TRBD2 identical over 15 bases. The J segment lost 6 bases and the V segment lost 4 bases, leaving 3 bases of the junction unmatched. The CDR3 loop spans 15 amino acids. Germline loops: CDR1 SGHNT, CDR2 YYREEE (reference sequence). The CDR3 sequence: CASSRTSGGADTQYF. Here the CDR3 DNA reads TGTGCCAGCAGCCGGACTAGCGGGGGGGCTGATACGCAGTATTTT.

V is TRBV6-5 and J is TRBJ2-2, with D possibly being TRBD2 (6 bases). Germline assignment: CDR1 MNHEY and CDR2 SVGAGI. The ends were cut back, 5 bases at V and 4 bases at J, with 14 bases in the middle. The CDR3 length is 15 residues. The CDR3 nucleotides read TGTGCCAGCAGTCAGGGTTCGCGGGGCACCGGGGAGCTGTTTTTT. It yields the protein CASSQGSRGTGELFF.

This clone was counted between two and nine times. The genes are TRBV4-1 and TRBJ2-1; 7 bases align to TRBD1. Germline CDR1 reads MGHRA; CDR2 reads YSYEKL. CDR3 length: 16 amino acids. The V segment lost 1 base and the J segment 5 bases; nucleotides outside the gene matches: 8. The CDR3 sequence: CASSQADRIDHNEQFF. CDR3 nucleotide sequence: TGCGCCAGCAGCCAAGCGGACAGGATCGACCACAATGAGCAGTTCTTC.

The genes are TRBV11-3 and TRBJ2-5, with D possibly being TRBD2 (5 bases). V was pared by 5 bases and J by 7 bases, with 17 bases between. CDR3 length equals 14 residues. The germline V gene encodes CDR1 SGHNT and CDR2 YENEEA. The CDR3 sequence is CASSPEPGVWTQYF. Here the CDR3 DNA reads TGTGCCAGCAGCCCGGAGCCCGGGGTGTGGACCCAGTACTTC. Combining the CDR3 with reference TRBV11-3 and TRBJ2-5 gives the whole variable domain EAGVVQSPRYKIIEKKQPVAFWCNPISGHNTLYWYLQNLGQGPELLIRYENEEAVDDSQLPKDRFSAERLKGVDSTLKIQPAELGDSAVYLCASSPEPGVWTQYFGPGTRLLVL.

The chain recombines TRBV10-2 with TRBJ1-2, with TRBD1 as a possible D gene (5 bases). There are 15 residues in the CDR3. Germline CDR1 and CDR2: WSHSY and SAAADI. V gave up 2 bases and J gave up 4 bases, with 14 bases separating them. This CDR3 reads CASSEGGTRSYGYTF. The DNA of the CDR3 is TGCGCCAGCAGTGAGGGGGGGACTCGGAGCTATGGCTACACCTTC.

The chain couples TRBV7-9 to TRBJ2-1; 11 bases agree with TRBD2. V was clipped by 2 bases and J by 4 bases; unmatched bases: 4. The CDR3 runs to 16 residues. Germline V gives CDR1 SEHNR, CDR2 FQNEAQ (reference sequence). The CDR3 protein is CASSLLAGGPYNEQFF. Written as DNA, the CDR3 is TGTGCCAGCAGCTTACTAGCGGGGGGACCTTACAATGAGCAGTTCTTC.

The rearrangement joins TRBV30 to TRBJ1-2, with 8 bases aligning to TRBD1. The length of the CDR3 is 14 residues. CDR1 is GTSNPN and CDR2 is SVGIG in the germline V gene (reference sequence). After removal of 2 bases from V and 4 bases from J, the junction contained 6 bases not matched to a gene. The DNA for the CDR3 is TGTGCCTGGAGTCCACCCGGGACAGGCTATGGCTACACCTTC. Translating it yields CAWSPPGTGYGYTF.

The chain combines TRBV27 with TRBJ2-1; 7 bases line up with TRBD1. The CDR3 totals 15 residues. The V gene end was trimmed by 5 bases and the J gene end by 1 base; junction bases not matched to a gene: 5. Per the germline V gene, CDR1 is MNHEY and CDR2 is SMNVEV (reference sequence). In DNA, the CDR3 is TGTGCCAGCAGTCCCAGGACAGGATCCTACAATGAGCAGTTCTTC. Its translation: CASSPRTGSYNEQFF.

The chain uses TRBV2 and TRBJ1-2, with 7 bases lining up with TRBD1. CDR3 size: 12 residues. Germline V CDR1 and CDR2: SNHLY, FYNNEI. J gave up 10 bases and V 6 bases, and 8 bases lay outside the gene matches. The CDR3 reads CASRGPQGSYTF. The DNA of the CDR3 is TGTGCCAGCAGGGGACCACAGGGGTCCTACACCTTC.

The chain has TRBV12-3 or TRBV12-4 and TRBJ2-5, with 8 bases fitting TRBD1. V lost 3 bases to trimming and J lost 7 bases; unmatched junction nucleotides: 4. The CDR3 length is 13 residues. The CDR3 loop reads CASSFDRGWTQYF. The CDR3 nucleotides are TGTGCCAGCAGTTTCGACAGGGGATGGACCCAGTACTTC.

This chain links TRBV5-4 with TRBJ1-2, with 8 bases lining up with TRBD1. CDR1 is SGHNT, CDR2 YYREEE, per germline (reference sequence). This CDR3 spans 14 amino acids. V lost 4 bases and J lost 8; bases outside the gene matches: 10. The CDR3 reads CASSPGTGPIGYTF. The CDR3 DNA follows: TGTGCCAGCAGCCCTGGGACAGGCCCCATAGGCTACACCTTC.

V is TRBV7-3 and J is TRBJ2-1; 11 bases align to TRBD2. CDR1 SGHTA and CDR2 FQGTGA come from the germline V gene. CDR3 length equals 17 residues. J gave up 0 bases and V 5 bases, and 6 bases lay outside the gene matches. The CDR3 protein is CASSDTSGGSSYNEQFF. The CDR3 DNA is TGTGCCAGCAGCGACACTAGCGGGGGAAGCTCCTACAATGAGCAGTTCTTC.